Each of the 25 T cell receptor beta chains below was sequenced from the same sample in a study of blood T cell repertoires in COVID-19. The table came from immunoSEQ multiplex PCR; TCRdb's copy has only in-frame clones and leaves some out. The sample consists of about 310,000 clones, around 90% of them appearing once. Input material: peripheral blood. The source of these receptors is a man aged 18 to 35 with active or convalescent COVID-19.

This clone was detected ten times or more. The chain carries TRBV6-2 or TRBV6-3 and TRBJ2-3; 10 bases are a match to TRBD1. The CDR3 is 15 residues long. Germline V lookup: CDR1 MNHEY, CDR2 SVGEGT. With V trimmed by 4 bases and J by 5 bases, 6 bases remained unmatched. For the CDR3, the DNA is TGTGCCAGCAGTTTGGGACAGGGGAGTGTAGATACGCAGTATTTT. Residues: CASSLGQGSVDTQYF.

The genes are TRBV10-3 and TRBJ1-2; D might be TRBD1 (5 bases). V lost 3 bases and J lost 2, with 16 bases in between. The CDR3 runs to 16 residues. Germline V gene lookup returns CDR1 ENHRY and CDR2 SYGVKD. The CDR3 protein is CAISDYSAGRNYGYTF. The CDR3 nucleotides are TGTGCCATCAGTGATTACTCAGCGGGACGCAACTATGGCTACACCTTC.

This chain joins TRBV20-1 and TRBJ1-1; 8 nucleotides agree with TRBD1. This CDR3 comprises 11 residues. V trimming: 5 bases; J trimming: 9 bases; junction bases outside the gene matches: 5. Germline V gene sequence: CDR1 DFQATT, CDR2 SNEGSKA (reference sequence). The CDR3 bases are TGCAGTGCTCCTCAGGGGGCGAAAGCTTTCTTT. Encoded protein: CSAPQGAKAFF.

The gene calls are TRBV7-2 and TRBJ1-2; D may be TRBD1 (5 bases). The germline V and J ends were trimmed by 5 bases and 4 bases, with 11 bases remaining between them. The germline V gene has CDR1 SGHTA and CDR2 FQGNSA. The CDR3 runs 13 residues. As DNA, the CDR3 is TGTGCCAGCAGCGACCCAGGGTTCTATGGCTACACCTTC. It translates to CASSDPGFYGYTF.

The J gene is TRBJ1-5, the V gene TRBV7-8; TRBD1 aligns across 11 bases. Germline V CDR1 and CDR2: SGHVS, FQNEAQ. V gave up 5 bases and J gave up 7 bases; unmatched junction bases: 1. The CDR3 is 13 amino acids. In DNA form, the CDR3 reads TGTGCCAGCAGCCGGGACAGGGGGCAGCCCCAGCATTTT. It yields the protein CASSRDRGQPQHF.

The CDR3 DNA reads as TGTGCCAGCAGACCTAGCGGCAAAAACATTCAGTACTTC. Translated, it gives CASRPSGKNIQYF. The chain employs TRBV28 and TRBJ2-4, with 7 bases fitting TRBD2. The germline V gene has CDR1 MDHEN and CDR2 SYDVKM. CDR3 length equals 13 residues. V was pared by 6 bases and J by 3 bases, with 2 bases of the junction left unmatched.

The chain couples TRBV6-5 to TRBJ2-7; weak D call: TRBD2 (5 bases). The CDR3 is 14 residues long. The germline V and J ends were trimmed by 6 bases and 2 bases, with 14 bases remaining between them. Germline values: CDR1 MNHEY, CDR2 SVGAGI. CDR3 bases: TGTGCCAGCAGCCGGAGGCGAGCCGCCTACGAGCAGTACTTC. This translates into CASSRRRAAYEQYF.

This chain links TRBV28 with TRBJ1-1, with D perhaps TRBD1 (5 bases). V was pared by 5 bases and J by 3 bases, with 10 bases between. CDR3 length equals 13 residues. Looked up from germline, CDR1 is MDHEN and CDR2 is SYDVKM. The CDR3 DNA reads as TGTGCCAGCAGTCTTTCAGGGTACACTGAAGCTTTCTTT. It yields the protein CASSLSGYTEAFF.

The chain is built from TRBV28 and TRBJ2-5, with D perhaps TRBD2 (5 bases). Germline values: CDR1 MDHEN, CDR2 SYDVKM. This CDR3 has 14 residues. V lost 5 bases and J 2 bases, leaving 12 bases between the germline ends. CDR3 DNA: TGTGCCAGCAGTCTTGGAGGCCCGCAAGAGACCCAGTACTTC. This encodes CASSLGGPQETQYF.

This rearrangement joins TRBV9 to TRBJ2-1, with 7 positions matching TRBD2. This CDR3 is 14 amino acids long. Germline CDR1 reads SGDLS; CDR2 reads YYNGEE. The J segment lost 5 bases and the V segment lost 2 bases, leaving 4 bases of the junction unmatched. The chain's CDR3 is CASSVGGTHNEQFF. CDR3 sequence (DNA): TGTGCCAGCAGCGTCGGGGGGACCCACAATGAGCAGTTCTTC.

The chain couples TRBV10-3 to TRBJ1-6; D might be TRBD1 (5 bases). Germline V gene lookup returns CDR1 ENHRY and CDR2 SYGVKD. This CDR3 is built from 14 residues. Trimming cost V 6 bases and J 8 bases, with 14 bases left between them. CDR3 DNA: TGTGCCATCAGATCAGGGACTGCGCATTCACCCCTCCACTTT. It yields the protein CAIRSGTAHSPLHF.

The chain has TRBV19 and TRBJ1-1, with D unresolved. CDR1 is LNHDA and CDR2 is SQIVND in the germline V gene (reference sequence). This CDR3 contains 13 residues. Trimming took off 9 bases at V and 6 bases at J, with 17 bases between the two ends. CDR3 residues: CASTKWRAAEAFF. As DNA, the CDR3 is TGTGCCAGCACTAAATGGAGGGCCGCTGAAGCTTTCTTT. The entire variable domain, with the rest obtained from reference TRBV19 and TRBJ1-1, is as follows: DGGITQSPKYLFRKEGQNVTLSCEQNLNHDAMYWYRQDPGQGLRLIYYSQIVNDFQKGDIAEGYSVSREKKESFPLTVTSAQKNPTAFYLCASTKWRAAEAFFGQGTRLTVV.

V and J are TRBV11-3 and TRBJ2-1, with 8 bases that match TRBD1. Germline V gene lookup returns CDR1 SGHNT and CDR2 YENEEA. With 5 bases clipped from V and 0 bases from J, the junction kept 6 bases outside the gene matches. There are 16 residues in the CDR3. The CDR3 coding sequence is TGTGCCAGCAGCAACCGGGACAGGAGCTCCTACAATGAGCAGTTCTTC. It encodes CASSNRDRSSYNEQFF.

This clone has just a few counts. Here the CDR3 DNA reads TGTGCCAGCAGTCCCGCGACAGGGTCGGGAGCTTTCTTT. It is translated as CASSPATGSGAFF. This chain connects TRBV2 to TRBJ1-1; 7 nucleotides line up with TRBD1. CDR3 length: 13 amino acids. With V trimmed by 5 bases and J by 10 bases, 10 bases remained unmatched. Germline values: CDR1 SNHLY, CDR2 FYNNEI.

V usage is TRBV15 and J usage is TRBJ1-5; maybe TRBD1 (6 bases). The CDR3 is made up of 13 amino acids. V was clipped by 11 bases and J by 5 bases, with 16 bases between them. Germline CDR1 is LNHNV and CDR2 is YYDKDF (reference sequence). CDR3 sequence reads: CAASTGLDQPQHF. The CDR3, as DNA: TGTGCCGCCTCGACAGGCTTGGATCAGCCCCAGCATTTT.

J is TRBJ1-1 and V is TRBV5-4; a weak D match, TRBD1 (5 bases). The germline V and J ends were trimmed by 4 bases and 5 bases, with 15 bases remaining between them. Germline CDR1 SGHNT, CDR2 YYREEE (reference sequence). This CDR3 spans 14 amino acids. The CDR3 bases are TGTGCCAGCAGCGGAGGAGCCGGGGGGACTGAAGCTTTCTTT. Its protein product is CASSGGAGGTEAFF.

The chain links TRBV6-5 to TRBJ1-5, with D perhaps matching TRBD1 (6 bases). Trimming took off 6 bases at V and 9 bases at J, with 15 bases between the two ends. The CDR3 length is 13 residues. Germline CDR1 is MNHEY and CDR2 is SVGAGI. The CDR3 protein is CASRKDSSRPQHF. CDR3 bases: TGTGCCAGCAGAAAGGACAGTTCTCGGCCCCAGCATTTT.

Only one count was recorded for this clone. The chain couples TRBV5-5 to TRBJ1-1; no clear D gene. Trimming took off 6 bases at V and 7 bases at J, with 16 bases between the two ends. This CDR3 region has 13 residues. Germline CDR1 and CDR2: SGHKS and YYEKEE (reference sequence). The CDR3 loop reads CASTPGNWGEAFF. Written as DNA, the CDR3 is TGTGCCAGCACCCCGGGAAACTGGGGTGAAGCTTTCTTT.

This sequence joins TRBV27 and TRBJ2-3; 11 bases align to TRBD2. With V trimmed by 4 bases and J by 2 bases, 11 bases remained unmatched. This CDR3 comprises 18 residues. Looked up from germline, CDR1 is MNHEY and CDR2 is SMNVEV (reference sequence). In nucleotides, the CDR3 is TGTGCCAGCAGTTACATCGCTAGCGGGAGGAAGGCCACAGATACGCAGTATTTT. Its protein is CASSYIASGRKATDTQYF.

The chain carries TRBV4-1 and TRBJ2-3, with D perhaps TRBD1 (6 bases). The CDR3 sequence is 14 residues long. The V end lost 4 bases, the J end lost 2 bases, and 10 bases lay between the germline ends. CDR1 and CDR2 (germline): MGHRA, YSYEKL. The CDR3 loop reads CASSRGQNTDTQYF. The CDR3 nucleotides read TGCGCCAGCAGCCGCGGACAGAACACAGATACGCAGTATTTT.

This clone was recorded once. The genes are TRBV11-2 and TRBJ2-7, with 9 bases identical to TRBD2. Germline CDR1 SGHAT, CDR2 FQNNGV. The CDR3 consists of 14 residues. V was clipped by 1 base and J by 2 bases; unmatched bases: 0. For the CDR3, the DNA is TGTGCCAGCAGCTTAGGCGGGGGGGCCTACGAGCAGTACTTC. It translates to CASSLGGGAYEQYF.

The chain recombines TRBV7-2 with TRBJ2-1; 15 nucleotides agree with TRBD2. Germline assignment: CDR1 SGHTA and CDR2 FQGNSA. This CDR3 spans 18 amino acids. V lost 5 bases, J lost 0 bases, and 5 bases stayed unmatched. Written as DNA, the CDR3 is TGTGCCAGCAGCCGGACTAGCGGGAGGGCCAGCTCCTACAATGAGCAGTTCTTC. Encoded protein: CASSRTSGRASSYNEQFF.

This sequence joins TRBV24-1 and TRBJ2-1; 9 nucleotides line up with TRBD2. Germline CDR1 and CDR2: KGHDR and SFDVKD. The V segment lost 3 bases and the J segment 7 bases; nucleotides outside the gene matches: 12. This CDR3 has 17 amino acids. The CDR3 DNA reads as TGTGCCACCAGTGATCCCGGACTAGCGAGCAGTCTAAATGAGCAGTTCTTC. This encodes CATSDPGLASSLNEQFF.

The rearrangement links TRBV2 to TRBJ1-4; the D gene is possibly TRBD1 (6 bases). CDR1 and CDR2 (germline): SNHLY, FYNNEI. The CDR3 totals 14 residues. V lost 6 bases and J lost 8, with 16 bases in between. The CDR3 DNA follows: TGTGCCAGCAGCTACGACAGGAGATCCGAAAAACTGTTTTTT. It yields the protein CASSYDRRSEKLFF.

The chain carries TRBV19 and TRBJ1-1, with TRBD1 matching over 7 bases. Germline V gene data show CDR1 as LNHDA and CDR2 as SQIVND (reference sequence). The CDR3 covers 14 residues. Trimming at V came to 4 bases and at J to 4 bases, leaving 6 bases not matched to a gene. The CDR3: CASSTPGQPTEAFF. The CDR3 DNA reads as TGTGCCAGTAGTACGCCGGGACAGCCCACTGAAGCTTTCTTT.